This entry lists 28 T cell receptor beta chains sequenced from one sample in a study of T-cell reconstitution after alpha-beta-depleted transplantation in children. It was with unique molecular identifiers that the TCRbeta library was prepared. TCRdb processed the PCR reads anew with MiXCR; each CDR3 protein has one entry. The sample records 350,000 to 500,000 distinct CDR3 sequences, around two fifths being singletons. The source material was PBMCs, sampled before TCRalphabeta/CD19-depleted stem cell transplant. The receptors shown here come from a girl aged 2 to 9 with aplastic anemia, due to receive a stem cell transplant.

The rearrangement links TRBV29-1 to TRBJ2-1; a weak D match, TRBD1 (5 bases). The CDR3 totals 16 residues. Germline values: CDR1 SQVTM, CDR2 ANQGSEA. Trimming removed 2 bases at V and 0 bases at J, with 14 bases between. The CDR3 protein is CSVERGYRSSYNEQFF. For the CDR3, the DNA is TGCAGCGTTGAAAGGGGCTACAGGAGCTCCTACAATGAGCAGTTCTTC.

This clonotype was recorded a few times. The J gene is TRBJ2-5, the V gene TRBV11-2; a weak D match, TRBD2 (7 bases). The CDR3 is 15 amino acids. From germline, CDR1 is SGHAT and CDR2 FQNNGV. V lost 1 base to trimming and J lost 4 bases, with 13 bases between them. For the CDR3, the DNA is TGTGCCAGCAGCTTAGTCAGGGGAGGGGGAGAGACCCAGTACTTC. It encodes CASSLVRGGGETQYF.

The rearrangement links TRBV20-1 to TRBJ2-1; the match to TRBD2 covers 8 bases. The CDR3 is made up of 17 amino acids. The V segment lost 6 bases and the J segment 0 bases; nucleotides outside the gene matches: 13. CDR1 and CDR2 (germline): DFQATT, SNEGSKA (reference sequence). The CDR3 protein is CSATKLSGTGSYNEQFF. The CDR3 DNA reads TGCAGTGCGACGAAGCTTAGCGGGACGGGCTCCTACAATGAGCAGTTCTTC.

This sequence joins TRBV12-3 or TRBV12-4 and TRBJ2-5; possible D gene TRBD2, 6 bases. The CDR3 has 16 residues. V was trimmed by 2 bases and J by 5 bases, leaving 18 bases between them. The CDR3 is CASSLSSYTSQETQYF. The CDR3 DNA is TGTGCCAGCAGTTTATCCTCCTATACTAGCCAGGAGACCCAGTACTTC.

The chain joins TRBV20-1 to TRBJ1-5; D call uncertain. The germline CDR1 and CDR2 sequences are DFQATT and SNEGSKA (reference sequence). V lost 0 bases to trimming and J lost 3 bases, with 9 bases between them. This CDR3 region has 14 residues. The CDR3 nucleotides are TGCAGTGCTAGAGATGGTAGTTCCAATCAGCCCCAGCATTTT. Amino acids: CSARDGSSNQPQHF.

This chain connects TRBV4-3 to TRBJ2-4, with TRBD1 identical over 8 bases. V trimming: 3 bases; J trimming: 2 bases; junction bases outside the gene matches: 6. The germline CDR1 and CDR2 sequences are LGHNA and YSLEER. The CDR3 length is 16 residues. The CDR3 bases are TGCGCCAGCAGCCAGGTCAGGGGGCCCCCCAAAAACATTCAGTACTTC. Its protein is CASSQVRGPPKNIQYF.

As to this clonotype: One end of the junction fails to match germline, which may point to a read error. The genes are TRBV7-9 and TRBJ2-7, with D uncertain. This CDR3 comprises 13 residues. CDR1 is SEHNR, CDR2 FQNEAQ, per germline (reference sequence). DNA of the CDR3: TGTGCCACCAGCCCCCTAGGCAGCCACGAGCAGTACTTC. Residues: CATSPLGSHEQYF.

This clonotype was detected many times. The chain has TRBV11-2 and TRBJ2-7, with TRBD2 identical over 7 bases. Germline V CDR1 and CDR2: SGHAT, FQNNGV. The CDR3 spans 16 residues. Losses at the gene ends were 1 base for V and 5 bases for J; bases not matched to a gene: 11. The CDR3 coding sequence is TGTGCCAGCAGCTTAGTCATCAAGTGGAGCGGGAACGAGCAGTACTTC. It codes for CASSLVIKWSGNEQYF.

There are many counts of this clonotype. The V call is TRBV5-1, the J call TRBJ2-7, with D possibly called TRBD1 or TRBD2 (5 bases each). The CDR3 sequence is 17 residues long. Deletions cut 0 bases from V and 7 bases from J, with 23 bases between. Germline V lookup: CDR1 SGHRS, CDR2 YFSETQ. DNA of the CDR3: TGCGCCAGCAGCTTGGCAATATCCCGGGACGGATTATTTGAGCAGTACTTC. It is translated as CASSLAISRDGLFEQYF.

This clonotype was seen a handful of times. The chain carries TRBV4-1 and TRBJ2-4; a possible D gene is TRBD1 (6 bases). This CDR3 has 16 amino acids. CDR1 and CDR2 (germline): MGHRA, YSYEKL. V shed 4 bases and J shed 7 bases, with 20 bases lying between them. CDR3 sequence reads: CASSPWTDHVGNIQYF. CDR3 nucleotide sequence: TGCGCCAGCAGCCCGTGGACAGACCACGTGGGGAACATTCAGTACTTC.

The chain employs TRBV5-1 and TRBJ2-7; 8 positions agree with TRBD1. This CDR3 has 16 amino acids. After removal of 0 bases from V and 3 bases from J, the junction contained 8 bases not matched to a gene. Germline CDR1 reads SGHRS; CDR2 reads YFSETQ. This chain's CDR3 is CASSLAGGTGNYEQYF. The CDR3, as DNA: TGCGCCAGCAGCTTGGCCGGTGGGACAGGTAACTACGAGCAGTACTTC.

The chain joins TRBV12-3 or TRBV12-4 to TRBJ1-3; D perhaps matches TRBD1 (5 bases). CDR3 size: 16 residues. Trimming took 6 bases from V and 5 from J, leaving 20 bases between them. The CDR3 sequence: CASRGGRGERRNTIYF. CDR3 DNA: TGTGCCAGCAGGGGCGGTCGAGGGGAAAGGAGAAACACCATATATTTT.

This clonotype was picked up many times. The chain uses TRBV15 and TRBJ2-7, with TRBD2 as a possible D gene (7 bases). The CDR3 runs to 16 residues. With 0 bases removed from V and 3 bases from J, the gap between germline ends came to 15 bases. The germline V gene encodes CDR1 LNHNV and CDR2 YYDKDF (reference sequence). The CDR3 nucleotides read TGTGCCACCAGCAGAGATTTAGGGGGGGCAGGCTACGAGCAGTACTTC. Amino acid sequence: CATSRDLGGAGYEQYF. Full variable domain (missing parts from reference TRBV15 and TRBJ2-7): DAMVIQNPRYQVTQFGKPVTLSCSQTLNHNVMYWYQQKSSQAPKLLFHYYDKDFNNEADTPDNFQSRRPNTSFCFLDIRSPGLGDTAMYLCATSRDLGGAGYEQYFGPGTRLTVT.

CDR3 coding DNA: TGCGCCAGCAGCTTGCGGCAGGGGGCGGTTGGAAACACCATATATTTT. Its translation is CASSLRQGAVGNTIYF. The V call is TRBV5-1, the J call TRBJ1-3; TRBD1 agrees at 8 bases. Unmatched junction bases numbered 6, after V lost 1 base and J lost 3 bases. The CDR3 consists of 16 residues. Germline V gives CDR1 SGHRS, CDR2 YFSETQ.

A few counts support this clonotype. J is TRBJ2-7 and V is TRBV7-2; D gene unclear. Germline lookup yields CDR1 SGHTA and CDR2 FQGNSA. The CDR3 spans 14 residues. Trimming shortened V by 0 bases and J by 0 bases, and 6 bases separated the two germline ends. In nucleotides, the CDR3 is TGTGCCAGCAGCTTAGCACCGGGCTCCTACGAGCAGTACTTC. Translating gives CASSLAPGSYEQYF.

The chain is built from TRBV7-9 and TRBJ2-5; tentative D call: TRBD2 (5 bases). The CDR3 is 15 amino acids. Germline V CDR1 and CDR2: SEHNR, FQNEAQ (reference sequence). Deletions cut 2 bases from V and 4 bases from J, with 14 bases between. The CDR3 region has the DNA TGTGCCAGCAGCTTAAGGGCCGCAGGAGGAGAGACCCAGTACTTC. Amino acids: CASSLRAAGGETQYF.

This clonotype has just a few counts. DNA for the CDR3: TGTGCCAGCACCACTGGGACAGGGGGAGAGACCCAGTACTTC. As protein: CASTTGTGGETQYF. The rearrangement uses TRBV13 and TRBJ2-5, with TRBD1 matching over 11 bases. Germline loops: CDR1 PRHDT, CDR2 FYEKMQ (reference sequence). The junction had 5 bases not matched to a gene; V was cut back by 7 bases and J by 4 bases. The CDR3 totals 14 residues.

This clonotype was seen many times. The chain has TRBV28 and TRBJ1-4; unclear D gene. The germline V and J ends were trimmed by 7 bases and 0 bases, with 18 bases remaining between them. The CDR3 spans 17 residues. The V gene's germline CDR1 is MDHEN and CDR2 SYDVKM. This CDR3 reads CASIWGTGISTNEKLFF. CDR3 coding DNA: TGTGCCAGCATATGGGGAACGGGGATCTCAACTAATGAAAAACTGTTTTTT.

This clonotype was counted at least ten times. The genes are TRBV25-1 and TRBJ2-7; perhaps TRBD1 as D (5 bases). This CDR3 has 14 amino acids. Trimming cost V 4 bases and J 0 bases, with 10 bases left between them. In germline, CDR1 is MGHDK, CDR2 SYGVNS. Here the CDR3 reads CASSVTGFSYEQYF. The CDR3 coding sequence is TGTGCCAGCAGTGTAACAGGCTTCTCCTACGAGCAGTACTTC.

The V and J genes are TRBV6-1 and TRBJ2-7, with TRBD1 matching 9 bases. Trimming at V came to 4 bases and at J to 6 bases, leaving 7 bases not matched to a gene. Germline V CDR1 and CDR2: MNHNS, SASEGT. This CDR3 has 14 amino acids. DNA for the CDR3: TGTGCCAGCAGTGGGGACAGGGTGCTGGTCGAGCAGTACTTC. It yields the protein CASSGDRVLVEQYF.

This clonotype was seen more than once but under ten times. The chain employs TRBV5-5 and TRBJ2-1; 7 bases agree with TRBD2. CDR3 length: 16 residues. The ends lost 7 bases at V and 5 bases at J; junction bases unmatched: 15. Per germline, CDR1 SGHKS and CDR2 YYEKEE (reference sequence). As DNA, the CDR3 is TGTGCCAGCTTCCCGGGGCGGGAGTCTCCAGACAATGAGCAGTTCTTC. Its protein is CASFPGRESPDNEQFF.

There are a few counts of this clonotype. The chain has TRBV9 and TRBJ2-2, with 8 bases that match TRBD2. The CDR3 extends over 16 amino acids. The trim removed 0 bases at V and 4 bases at J, leaving 5 bases unmatched. The germline gives CDR1 SGDLS, CDR2 YYNGEE. The CDR3 DNA is TGTGCCAGCAGCGTAGGACCGGGAGGGCCCACCGGGGAGCTGTTTTTT. Translation: CASSVGPGGPTGELFF.

The V and J genes are TRBV5-1 and TRBJ2-7, with D maybe TRBD2 (6 bases). The ends were cut back, 3 bases at V and 6 bases at J, with 10 bases in the middle. This CDR3 is built from 12 residues. The V gene's germline CDR1 is SGHRS and CDR2 YFSETQ. CDR3: CASSSGLLEQYF. The CDR3 nucleotides are TGCGCCAGCAGCTCGGGACTTCTCGAGCAGTACTTC.

This clonotype was recorded only once. The genes are TRBV19 and TRBJ2-1; D unclear. Germline V gene data show CDR1 as LNHDA and CDR2 as SQIVND (reference sequence). CDR3 length equals 13 residues. V dropped 5 bases and J dropped 9 bases, with 14 bases sitting between them. The DNA of the CDR3 is TGTGCCAGTAGTTCAGGATTCGTAGGTGAGCAGTTCTTC. Translating it yields CASSSGFVGEQFF.

The chain combines TRBV5-5 with TRBJ2-7; TRBD1 matches 10 bases. Trimming removed 3 bases from V and 1 base from J; junction bases left unmatched: 4. The CDR3 runs 15 residues. The V gene's germline CDR1 is SGHKS and CDR2 YYEKEE (reference sequence). CDR3 amino acids: CASSYMDRGSYEQYF. CDR3 bases: TGTGCCAGCAGCTATATGGACAGGGGGTCCTACGAGCAGTACTTC.

This clonotype has a count of ten or more. The junction shows a germline mismatch at one end, possibly a read error. V gene TRBV6-2 or TRBV6-3 combines with J gene TRBJ2-1; 8 bases are a match to TRBD2. Germline CDR1 and CDR2: MNHEY and SVGEGT. The CDR3 runs to 12 residues. The CDR3 region is CASSLRTGLDSF. The CDR3 region has the DNA TGTGCCAGCAGCCTCCGGACGGGACTAGACTCCTTC.

This chain connects TRBV20-1 to TRBJ2-1; the D gene is possibly TRBD2 (5 bases). There are 14 residues in the CDR3. The germline gives CDR1 DFQATT, CDR2 SNEGSKA (reference sequence). V was shortened by 5 bases and J by 3 bases, with 14 bases between the two germline ends. The DNA of the CDR3 is TGCAGTGCTTACACCCGCACTAGCTACAATGAGCAGTTCTTC. Its translation is CSAYTRTSYNEQFF.

This clonotype was observed a few times. The rearrangement uses TRBV20-1 and TRBJ1-2; D is possibly TRBD1 (5 bases). The germline V gene has CDR1 DFQATT and CDR2 SNEGSKA (reference sequence). Trimming took 5 bases from V and 4 from J, leaving 23 bases between them. The CDR3 consists of 16 residues. The CDR3 is CSAPTEPGLTGYGYTF. The CDR3 region has the DNA TGCAGTGCTCCAACGGAACCGGGACTAACGGGCTATGGCTACACCTTC.